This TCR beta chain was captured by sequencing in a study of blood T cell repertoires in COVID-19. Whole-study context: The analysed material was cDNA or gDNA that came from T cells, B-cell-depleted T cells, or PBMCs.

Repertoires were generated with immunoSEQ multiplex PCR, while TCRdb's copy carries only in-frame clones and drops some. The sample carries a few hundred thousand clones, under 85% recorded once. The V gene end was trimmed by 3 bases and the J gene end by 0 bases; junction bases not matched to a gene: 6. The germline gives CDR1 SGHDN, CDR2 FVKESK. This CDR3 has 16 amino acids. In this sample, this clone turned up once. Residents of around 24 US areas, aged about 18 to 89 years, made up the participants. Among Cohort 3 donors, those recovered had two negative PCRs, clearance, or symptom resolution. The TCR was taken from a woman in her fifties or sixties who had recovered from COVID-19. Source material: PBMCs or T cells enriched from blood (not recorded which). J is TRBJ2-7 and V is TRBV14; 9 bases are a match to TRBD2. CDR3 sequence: CASSQNIAGDSYEQYF. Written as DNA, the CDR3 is TGTGCCAGCAGCCAGAATATAGCGGGGGACTCCTACGAGCAGTACTTC.